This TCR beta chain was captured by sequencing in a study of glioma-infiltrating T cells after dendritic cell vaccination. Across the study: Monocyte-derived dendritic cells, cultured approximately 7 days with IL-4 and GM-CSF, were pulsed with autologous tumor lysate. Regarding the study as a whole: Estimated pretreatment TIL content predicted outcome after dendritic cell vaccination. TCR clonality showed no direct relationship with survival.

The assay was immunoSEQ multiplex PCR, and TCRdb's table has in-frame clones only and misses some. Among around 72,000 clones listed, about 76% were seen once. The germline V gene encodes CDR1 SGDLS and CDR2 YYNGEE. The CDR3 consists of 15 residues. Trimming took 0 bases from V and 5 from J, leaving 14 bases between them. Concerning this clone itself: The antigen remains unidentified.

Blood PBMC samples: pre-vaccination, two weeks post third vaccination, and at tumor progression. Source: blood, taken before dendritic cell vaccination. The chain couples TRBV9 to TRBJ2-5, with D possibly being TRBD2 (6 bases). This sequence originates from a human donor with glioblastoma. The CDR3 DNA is TGTGCCAGCAGCGTAGAAGGGCGGGGTCGGGAGACCCAGTACTTC. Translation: CASSVEGRGRETQYF.